The sequence of this TCR beta chain was determined in a study of cytotoxic CD8 clonotypes in ibrutinib-treated CLL. Produced via immunoSEQ multiplex PCR; TCRdb's table is partial and in-frame only. The sample consists of some 160,000 clones, approximately 77% of them appearing once. This CDR3 comprises 15 residues. The germline CDR1 and CDR2 sequences are MDHEN and SYDVKM. With 7 bases clipped from V and 6 bases from J, the junction kept 12 bases outside the gene matches. This rearrangement joins TRBV28 to TRBJ1-1; 9 bases are a match to TRBD1. The specimen comprised PBMCs, sampled after 12 months of ibrutinib treatment. The sequence was collected from a human donor with chronic lymphocytic leukemia. CDR3 protein: CASTPRPGQGAEAFF. CDR3 in DNA: TGTGCCAGCACCCCTCGACCGGGACAGGGCGCTGAAGCTTTCTTT.